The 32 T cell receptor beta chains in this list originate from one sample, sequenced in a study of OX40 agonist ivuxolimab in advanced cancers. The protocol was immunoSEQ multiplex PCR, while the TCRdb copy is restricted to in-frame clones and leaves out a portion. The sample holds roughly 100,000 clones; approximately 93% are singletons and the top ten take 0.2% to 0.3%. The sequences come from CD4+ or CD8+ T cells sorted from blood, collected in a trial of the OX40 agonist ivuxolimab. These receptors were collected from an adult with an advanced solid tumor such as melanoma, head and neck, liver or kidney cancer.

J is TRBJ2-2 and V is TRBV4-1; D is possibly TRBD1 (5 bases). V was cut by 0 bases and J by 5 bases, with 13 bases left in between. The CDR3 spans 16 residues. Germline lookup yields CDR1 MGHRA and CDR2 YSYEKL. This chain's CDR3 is CASSQDPRAETGELFF. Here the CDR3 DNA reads TGCGCCAGCAGCCAAGATCCCAGGGCTGAGACCGGGGAGCTGTTTTTT.

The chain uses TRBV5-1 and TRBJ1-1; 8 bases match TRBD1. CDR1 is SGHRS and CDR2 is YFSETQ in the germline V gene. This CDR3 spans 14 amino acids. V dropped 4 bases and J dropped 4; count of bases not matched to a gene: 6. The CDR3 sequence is CASSTDRVSTEAFF. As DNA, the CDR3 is TGCGCCAGCAGCACGGACAGGGTGAGCACTGAAGCTTTCTTT. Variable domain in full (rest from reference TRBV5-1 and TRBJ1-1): KAGVTQTPRYLIKTRGQQVTLSCSPISGHRSVSWYQQTPGQGLQFLFEYFSETQRNKGNFPGRFSGRQFSNSRSEMNVSTLELGDSALYLCASSTDRVSTEAFFGQGTRLTVV.

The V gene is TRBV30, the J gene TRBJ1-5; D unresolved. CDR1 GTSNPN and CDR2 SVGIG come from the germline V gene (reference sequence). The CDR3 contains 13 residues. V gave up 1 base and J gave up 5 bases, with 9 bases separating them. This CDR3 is CAWSGADYQPQHF. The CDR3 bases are TGTGCCTGGAGTGGCGCTGATTATCAGCCCCAGCATTTT.

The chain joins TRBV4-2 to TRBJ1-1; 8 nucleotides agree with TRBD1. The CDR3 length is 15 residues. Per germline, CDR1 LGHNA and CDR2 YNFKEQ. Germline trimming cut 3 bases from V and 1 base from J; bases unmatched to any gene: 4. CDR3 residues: CASSHPGQANTEAFF. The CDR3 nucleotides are TGTGCCAGCAGCCATCCGGGACAGGCGAACACTGAAGCTTTCTTT.

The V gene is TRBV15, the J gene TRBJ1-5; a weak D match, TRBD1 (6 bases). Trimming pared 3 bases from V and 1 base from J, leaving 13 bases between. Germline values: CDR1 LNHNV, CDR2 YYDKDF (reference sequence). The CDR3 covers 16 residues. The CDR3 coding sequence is TGTGCCACCAGCAGGAGGGACAAGGGGAGCAATCAGCCCCAGCATTTT. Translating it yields CATSRRDKGSNQPQHF.

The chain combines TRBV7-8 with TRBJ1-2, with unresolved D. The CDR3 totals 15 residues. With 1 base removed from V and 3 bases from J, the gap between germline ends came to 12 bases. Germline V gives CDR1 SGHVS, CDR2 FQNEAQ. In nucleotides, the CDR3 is TGTGCCAGCAGCTTAGGGCCCGAGCTTGACTATGGCTACACCTTC. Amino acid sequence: CASSLGPELDYGYTF.

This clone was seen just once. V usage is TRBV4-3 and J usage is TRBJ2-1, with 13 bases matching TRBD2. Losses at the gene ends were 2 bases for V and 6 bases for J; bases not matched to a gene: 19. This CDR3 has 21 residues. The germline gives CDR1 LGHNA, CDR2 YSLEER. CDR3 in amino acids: CASSQRPWTGRTSGSTNEQFF. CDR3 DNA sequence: TGCGCCAGCAGCCAACGTCCTTGGACAGGTAGGACTAGCGGGAGCACCAATGAGCAGTTCTTC.

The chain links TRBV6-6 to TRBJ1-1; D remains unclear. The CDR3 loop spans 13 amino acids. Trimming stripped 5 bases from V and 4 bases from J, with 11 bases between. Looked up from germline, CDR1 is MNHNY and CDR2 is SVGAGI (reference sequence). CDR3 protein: CASSPRWVTEAFF. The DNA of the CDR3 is TGTGCCAGCAGTCCCCGTTGGGTCACTGAAGCTTTCTTT.

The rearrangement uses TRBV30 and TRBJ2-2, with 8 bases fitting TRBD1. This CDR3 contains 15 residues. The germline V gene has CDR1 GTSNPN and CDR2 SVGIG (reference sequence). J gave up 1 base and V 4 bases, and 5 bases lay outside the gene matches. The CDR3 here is CAWTPGTGNTGELFF. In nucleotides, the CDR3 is TGTGCCTGGACCCCCGGGACAGGGAACACCGGGGAGCTGTTTTTT.

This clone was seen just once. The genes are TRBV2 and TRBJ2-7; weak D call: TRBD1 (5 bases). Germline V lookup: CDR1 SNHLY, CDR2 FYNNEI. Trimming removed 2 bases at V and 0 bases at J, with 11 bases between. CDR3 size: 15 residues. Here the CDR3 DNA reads TGTGCCAGCAGTGAAATCCAGGGCCGCTCCTACGAGCAGTACGTC. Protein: CASSEIQGRSYEQYV.

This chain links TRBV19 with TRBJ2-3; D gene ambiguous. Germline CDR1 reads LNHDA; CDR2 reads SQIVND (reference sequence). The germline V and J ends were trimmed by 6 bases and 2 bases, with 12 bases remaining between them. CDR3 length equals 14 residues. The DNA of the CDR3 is TGTGCCAGTAGCCTGGACCTCCCCACAGATACGCAGTATTTT. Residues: CASSLDLPTDTQYF. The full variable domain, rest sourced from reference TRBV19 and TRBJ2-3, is DGGITQSPKYLFRKEGQNVTLSCEQNLNHDAMYWYRQDPGQGLRLIYYSQIVNDFQKGDIAEGYSVSREKKESFPLTVTSAQKNPTAFYLCASSLDLPTDTQYFGPGTRLTVL.

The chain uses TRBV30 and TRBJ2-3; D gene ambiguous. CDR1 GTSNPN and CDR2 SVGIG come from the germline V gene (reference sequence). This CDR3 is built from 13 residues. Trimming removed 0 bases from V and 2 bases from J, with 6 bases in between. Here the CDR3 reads CAWSVGNTDTQYF. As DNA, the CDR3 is TGTGCCTGGAGTGTAGGGAACACAGATACGCAGTATTTT. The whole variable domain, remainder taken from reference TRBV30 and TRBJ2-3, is SQTIHQWPATLVQPVGSPLSLECTVEGTSNPNLYWYRQAAGRGLQLLFYSVGIGQISSEVPQNLSASRPQDRQFILSSKKLLLSDSGFYLCAWSVGNTDTQYFGPGTRLTVL.

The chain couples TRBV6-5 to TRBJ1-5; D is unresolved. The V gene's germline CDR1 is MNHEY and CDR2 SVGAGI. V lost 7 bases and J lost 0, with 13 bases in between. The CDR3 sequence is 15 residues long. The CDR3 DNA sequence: TGTGCCAGCACGATGACGGAAATTAGCAATCAGCCCCAGCATTTT. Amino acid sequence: CASTMTEISNQPQHF.

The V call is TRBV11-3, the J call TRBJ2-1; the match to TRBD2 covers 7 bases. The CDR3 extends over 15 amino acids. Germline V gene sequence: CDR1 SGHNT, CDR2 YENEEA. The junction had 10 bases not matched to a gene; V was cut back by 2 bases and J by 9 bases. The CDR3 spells CASSLSVGGSGEQFF. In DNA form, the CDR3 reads TGTGCCAGCAGCTTATCTGTCGGCGGGAGTGGTGAGCAGTTCTTC.

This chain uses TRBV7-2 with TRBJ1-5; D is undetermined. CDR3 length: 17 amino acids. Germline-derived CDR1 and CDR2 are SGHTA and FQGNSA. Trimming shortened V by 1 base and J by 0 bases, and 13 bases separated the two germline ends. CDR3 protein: CASSLEVGAYSNQPQHF. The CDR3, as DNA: TGTGCCAGCAGCTTAGAGGTGGGAGCATATAGCAATCAGCCCCAGCATTTT.

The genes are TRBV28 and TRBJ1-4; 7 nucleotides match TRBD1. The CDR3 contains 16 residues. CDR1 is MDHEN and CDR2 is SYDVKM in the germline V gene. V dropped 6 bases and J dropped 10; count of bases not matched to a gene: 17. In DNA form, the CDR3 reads TGTGCCAGCAGCCTAATAGGAACAGGGGCGGAAGGAAAACTGTTTTTT. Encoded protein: CASSLIGTGAEGKLFF.

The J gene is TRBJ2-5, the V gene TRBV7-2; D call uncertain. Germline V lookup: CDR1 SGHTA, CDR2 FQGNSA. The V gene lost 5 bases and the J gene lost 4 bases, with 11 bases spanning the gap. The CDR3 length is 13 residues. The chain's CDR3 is CASSKSLGETQYF. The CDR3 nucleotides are TGTGCCAGCAGCAAAAGCTTGGGAGAGACCCAGTACTTC.

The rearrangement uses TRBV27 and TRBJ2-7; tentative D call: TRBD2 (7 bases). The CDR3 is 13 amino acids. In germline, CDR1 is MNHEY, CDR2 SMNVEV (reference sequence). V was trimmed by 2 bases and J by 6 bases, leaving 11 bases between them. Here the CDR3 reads CASSLEGGSEQYV. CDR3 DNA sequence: TGTGCCAGCAGTTTAGAGGGGGGGAGCGAGCAGTACGTC.

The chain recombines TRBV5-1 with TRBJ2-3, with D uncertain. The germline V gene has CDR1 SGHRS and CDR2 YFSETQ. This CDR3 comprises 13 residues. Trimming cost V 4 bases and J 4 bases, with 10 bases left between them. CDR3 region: CASSIVGADTQYF. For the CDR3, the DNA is TGCGCCAGCAGCATCGTAGGCGCAGATACGCAGTATTTT.

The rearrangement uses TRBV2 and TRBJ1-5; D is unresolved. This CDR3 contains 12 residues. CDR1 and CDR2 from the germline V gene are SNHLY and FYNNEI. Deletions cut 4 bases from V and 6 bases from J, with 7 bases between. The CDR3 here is CASSVEGQPQHF. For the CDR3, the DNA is TGTGCCAGCAGTGTTGAGGGTCAGCCCCAGCATTTT.

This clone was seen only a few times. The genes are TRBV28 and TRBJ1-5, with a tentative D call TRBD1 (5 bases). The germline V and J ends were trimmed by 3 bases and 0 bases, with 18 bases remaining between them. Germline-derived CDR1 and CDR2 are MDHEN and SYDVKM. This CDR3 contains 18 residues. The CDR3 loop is CASSLGGRARYSNQPQHF. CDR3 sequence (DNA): TGTGCCAGCAGTTTGGGGGGTAGGGCCCGCTATAGCAATCAGCCCCAGCATTTT.

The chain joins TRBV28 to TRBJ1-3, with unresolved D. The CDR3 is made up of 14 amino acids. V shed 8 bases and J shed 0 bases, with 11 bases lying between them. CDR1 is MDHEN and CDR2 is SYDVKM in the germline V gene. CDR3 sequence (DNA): TGTGCCAGCGGGCGGGGTAACTCTGGAAACACCATATATTTT. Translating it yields CASGRGNSGNTIYF.

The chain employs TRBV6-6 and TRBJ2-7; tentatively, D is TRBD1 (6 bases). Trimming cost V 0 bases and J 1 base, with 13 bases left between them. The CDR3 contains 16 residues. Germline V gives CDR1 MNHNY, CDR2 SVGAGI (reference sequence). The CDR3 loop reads CASSYSGQTASYEQYF. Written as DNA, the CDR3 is TGTGCCAGCAGTTACTCAGGACAGACCGCATCCTACGAGCAGTACTTC.

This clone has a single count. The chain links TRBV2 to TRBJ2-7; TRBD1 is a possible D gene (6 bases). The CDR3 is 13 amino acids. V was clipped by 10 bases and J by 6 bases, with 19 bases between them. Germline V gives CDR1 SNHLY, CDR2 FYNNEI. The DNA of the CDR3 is TGTGCCACCGACAGGTCCCAGGGGCGCGAGCAGTACGTC. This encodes CATDRSQGREQYV.

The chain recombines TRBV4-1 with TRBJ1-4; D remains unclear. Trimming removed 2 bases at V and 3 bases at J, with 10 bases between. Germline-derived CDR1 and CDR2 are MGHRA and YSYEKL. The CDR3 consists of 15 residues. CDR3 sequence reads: CASSQFERSNEKLFF. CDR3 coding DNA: TGCGCCAGCAGCCAATTTGAACGGTCTAATGAAAAACTGTTTTTT.

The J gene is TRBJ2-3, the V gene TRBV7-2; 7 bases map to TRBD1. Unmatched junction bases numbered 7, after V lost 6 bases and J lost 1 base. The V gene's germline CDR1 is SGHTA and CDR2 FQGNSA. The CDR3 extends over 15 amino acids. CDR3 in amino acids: CASRRDRSRTDTQYF. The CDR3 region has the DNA TGTGCCAGCAGACGGGACAGATCGCGCACAGATACGCAGTATTTT.

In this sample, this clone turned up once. The CDR3 DNA sequence: TGCAGCGTTGCCGGGTACCCGGGGACCCAGTACTTC. Protein sequence: CSVAGYPGTQYF. This chain uses TRBV29-1 with TRBJ2-5, with no clear D. Germline loops: CDR1 SQVTM, CDR2 ANQGSEA. Trimming pared 4 bases from V and 7 bases from J, leaving 13 bases between. This CDR3 spans 12 amino acids. Filled out from reference TRBV29-1 and TRBJ2-5, the complete variable domain reads SAVISQKPSRDICQRGTSLTIQCQVDSQVTMMFWYRQQPGQSLTLIATANQGSEATYESGFVIDKFPISRPNLTFSTLTVSNMSPEDSSIYLCSVAGYPGTQYFGPGTRLLVL.

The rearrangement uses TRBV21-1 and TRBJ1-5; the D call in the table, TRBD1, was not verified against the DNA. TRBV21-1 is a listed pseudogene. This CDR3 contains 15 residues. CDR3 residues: CASSSRDRDRQPQHF. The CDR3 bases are TGTGCCAGCAGCTCCCGGGACAGGGACCGACAGCCCCAGCATTTT.

The CDR3 loop reads CASRTSGGRGGIQYF. In DNA, the CDR3 is TGTGCCAGCAGGACCTCAGGGGGCCGGGGTGGCATTCAGTACTTC. This chain joins TRBV6-5 and TRBJ2-4; 8 bases match TRBD1. CDR1 is MNHEY and CDR2 is SVGAGI in the germline V gene. The CDR3 extends over 15 amino acids. Germline trimming cut 6 bases from V and 9 bases from J; bases unmatched to any gene: 13.

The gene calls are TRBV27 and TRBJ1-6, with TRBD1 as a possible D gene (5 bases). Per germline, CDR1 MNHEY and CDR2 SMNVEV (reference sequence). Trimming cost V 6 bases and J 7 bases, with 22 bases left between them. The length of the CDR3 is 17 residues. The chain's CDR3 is CASRTYIRGLRNSPLHF. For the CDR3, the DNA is TGTGCCAGCAGGACATACATTCGGGGACTGAGAAATTCACCCCTCCACTTT.

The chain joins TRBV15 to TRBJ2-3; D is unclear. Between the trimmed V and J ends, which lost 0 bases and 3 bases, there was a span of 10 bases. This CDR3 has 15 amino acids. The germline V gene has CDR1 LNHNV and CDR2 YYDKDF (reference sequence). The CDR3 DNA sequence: TGTGCCACCAGCAGAGATTTACAAGGTACAGATACGCAGTATTTT. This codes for CATSRDLQGTDTQYF.

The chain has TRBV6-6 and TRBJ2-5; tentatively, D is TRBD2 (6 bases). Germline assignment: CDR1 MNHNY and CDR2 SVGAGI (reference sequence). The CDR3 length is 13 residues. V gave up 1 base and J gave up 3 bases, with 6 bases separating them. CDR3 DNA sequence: TGTGCCAGCAGTTACTGGGGGGAAGAGACCCAGTACTTC. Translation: CASSYWGEETQYF.